The entry below gives a single T cell receptor (beta chain) sequence along with its context. This sample was taken from a study of blood T cell repertoires in COVID-19. Study context: PBMCs, B-cell-depleted T cells, or T cells were the source of the cDNA or gDNA that made up the material.

This CDR3 has 14 amino acids. Germline V CDR1 and CDR2: MGHDK, SYGVNS. Between the trimmed V and J ends, which lost 6 bases and 0 bases, there was a span of 10 bases. The assay was immunoSEQ multiplex PCR, and TCRdb's table has in-frame clones only and misses some. Among roughly 250,000 clones listed, 65% to 85% were seen once. This sequence originates from a woman in her forties with active or convalescent COVID-19. The chain recombines TRBV25-1 with TRBJ2-3; TRBD1 might be the D (5 bases). What was sequenced was peripheral blood. CDR3 DNA sequence: TGTGCCAGCAGGGGCAGGGTGAGCACAGATACGCAGTATTTT. Amino acids: CASRGRVSTDTQYF.